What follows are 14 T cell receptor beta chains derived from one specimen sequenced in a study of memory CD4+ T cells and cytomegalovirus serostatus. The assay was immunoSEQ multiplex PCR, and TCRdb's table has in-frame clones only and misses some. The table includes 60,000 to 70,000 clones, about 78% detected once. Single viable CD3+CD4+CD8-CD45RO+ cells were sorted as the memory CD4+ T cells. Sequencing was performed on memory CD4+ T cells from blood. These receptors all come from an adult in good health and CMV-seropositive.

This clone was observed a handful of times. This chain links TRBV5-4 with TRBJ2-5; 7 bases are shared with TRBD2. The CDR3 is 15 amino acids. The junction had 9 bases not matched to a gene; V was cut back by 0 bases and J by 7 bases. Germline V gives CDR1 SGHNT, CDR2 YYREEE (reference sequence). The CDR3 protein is CASSLAAATGGTQYF. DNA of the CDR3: TGTGCCAGCAGCTTGGCAGCGGCAACGGGGGGGACCCAGTACTTC.

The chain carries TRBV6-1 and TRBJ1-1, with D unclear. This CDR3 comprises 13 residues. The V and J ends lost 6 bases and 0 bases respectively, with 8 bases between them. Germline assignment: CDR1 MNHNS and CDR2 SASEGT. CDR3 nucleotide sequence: TGTGCCAGCAGCCCGGAAATGAACACTGAAGCTTTCTTT. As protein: CASSPEMNTEAFF.

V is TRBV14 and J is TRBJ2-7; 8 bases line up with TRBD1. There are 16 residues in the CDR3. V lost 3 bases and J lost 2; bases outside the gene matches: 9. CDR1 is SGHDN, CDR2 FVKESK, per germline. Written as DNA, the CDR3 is TGTGCCAGCAGCCACGACGGAAACAGGGGGACCTACGAGCAGTACTTC. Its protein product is CASSHDGNRGTYEQYF.

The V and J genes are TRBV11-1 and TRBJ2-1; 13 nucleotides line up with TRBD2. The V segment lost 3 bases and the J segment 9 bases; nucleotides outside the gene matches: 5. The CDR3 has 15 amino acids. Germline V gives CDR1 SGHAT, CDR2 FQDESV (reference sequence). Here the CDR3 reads CASSFGTSGEGEQFF. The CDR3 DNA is TGTGCCAGCAGCTTTGGGACTAGCGGGGAAGGTGAGCAGTTCTTC.

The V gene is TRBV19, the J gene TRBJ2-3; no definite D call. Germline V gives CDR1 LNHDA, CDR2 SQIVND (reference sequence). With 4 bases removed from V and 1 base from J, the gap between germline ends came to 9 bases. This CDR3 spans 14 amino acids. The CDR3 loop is CASSTGVGTDTQYF. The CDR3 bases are TGTGCCAGTAGTACTGGGGTCGGCACAGATACGCAGTATTTT.

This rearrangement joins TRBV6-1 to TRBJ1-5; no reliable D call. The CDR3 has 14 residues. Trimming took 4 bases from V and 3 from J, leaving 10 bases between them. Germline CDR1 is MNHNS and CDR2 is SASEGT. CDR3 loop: CASSGRNYNQPQHF. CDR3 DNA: TGTGCCAGCAGTGGACGGAACTACAATCAGCCCCAGCATTTT.

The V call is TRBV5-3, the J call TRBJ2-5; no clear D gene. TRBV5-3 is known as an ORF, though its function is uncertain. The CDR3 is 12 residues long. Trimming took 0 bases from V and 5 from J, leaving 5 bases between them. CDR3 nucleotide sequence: TGTGCCAGAAGCTTGGAAGGGGAGACCCAGTACTTC. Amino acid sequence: CARSLEGETQYF.

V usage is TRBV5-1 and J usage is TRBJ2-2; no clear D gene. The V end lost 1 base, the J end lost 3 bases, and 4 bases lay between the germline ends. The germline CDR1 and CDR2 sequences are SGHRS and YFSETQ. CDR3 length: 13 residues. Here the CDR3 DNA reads TGCGCCAGCAGCTTGTTCGACACCGGGGAGCTGTTTTTT. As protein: CASSLFDTGELFF.

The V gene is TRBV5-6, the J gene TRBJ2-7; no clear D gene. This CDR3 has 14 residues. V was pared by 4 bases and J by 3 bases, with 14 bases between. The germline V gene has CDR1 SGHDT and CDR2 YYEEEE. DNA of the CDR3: TGTGCCAGCAGCCCCCGATTAGCCGGCTACGAGCAGTACTTC. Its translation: CASSPRLAGYEQYF.

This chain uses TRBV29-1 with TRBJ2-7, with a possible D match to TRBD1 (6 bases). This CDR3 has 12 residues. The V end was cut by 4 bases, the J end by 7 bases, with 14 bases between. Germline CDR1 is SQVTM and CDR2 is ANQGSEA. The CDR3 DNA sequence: TGCAGCGTTGCCTTCCGACAGGCTGAGCAGTACTTC. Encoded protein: CSVAFRQAEQYF.

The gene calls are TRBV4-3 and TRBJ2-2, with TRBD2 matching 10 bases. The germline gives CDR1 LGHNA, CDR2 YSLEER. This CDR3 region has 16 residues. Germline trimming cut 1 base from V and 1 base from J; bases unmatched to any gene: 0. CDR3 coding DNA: TGCGCCAGCAGCCAAGGACTAGCGGGGAACACCGGGGAGCTGTTTTTT. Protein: CASSQGLAGNTGELFF.

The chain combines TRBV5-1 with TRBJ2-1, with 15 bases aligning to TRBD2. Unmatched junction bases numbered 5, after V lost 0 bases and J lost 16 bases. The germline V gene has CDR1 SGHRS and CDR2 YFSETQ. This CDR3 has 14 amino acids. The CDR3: CASSLGTSGRAGFF. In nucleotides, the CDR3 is TGCGCCAGCAGCTTGGGGACTAGCGGGAGGGCCGGATTCTTC.

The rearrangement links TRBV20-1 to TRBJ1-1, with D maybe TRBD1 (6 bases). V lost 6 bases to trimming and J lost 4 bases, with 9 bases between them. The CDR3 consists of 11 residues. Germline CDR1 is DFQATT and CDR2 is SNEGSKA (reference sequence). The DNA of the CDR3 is TGCAGTGCGGGGGGGCGCACTGAAGCTTTCTTT. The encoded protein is CSAGGRTEAFF.

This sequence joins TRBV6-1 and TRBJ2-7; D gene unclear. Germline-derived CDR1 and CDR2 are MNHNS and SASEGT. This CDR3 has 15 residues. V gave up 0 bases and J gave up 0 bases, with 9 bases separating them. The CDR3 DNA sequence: TGTGCCAGCAGTGAAGCGCGTAGGGACTCCTACGAGCAGTACTTC. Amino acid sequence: CASSEARRDSYEQYF.